The 21 T cell receptor beta chains presented below share a single source sample, sequenced in a study of PD-1 blockade in mismatch repair-deficient tumors. Measured with immunoSEQ multiplex PCR; TCRdb has only the in-frame clones, and not every one. The sample includes about 39,000 clones, approximately 83% of them seen just once. This sample comprised PBMCs, obtained roughly 40 weeks after starting pembrolizumab. Receptor source: an adult with mismatch repair-deficient cancer.

The chain couples TRBV5-6 to TRBJ1-1; 9 bases map to TRBD1. Germline CDR1 reads SGHDT; CDR2 reads YYEEEE. V lost 4 bases and J lost 4; bases outside the gene matches: 8. The CDR3 sequence is 15 residues long. The CDR3 loop is CASSLYRGRGTEAFF. In nucleotides, the CDR3 is TGTGCCAGCAGCCTGTACAGGGGGCGGGGCACTGAAGCTTTCTTT.

The J gene is TRBJ1-2, the V gene TRBV28; D ambiguous. The length of the CDR3 is 11 residues. Germline CDR1 reads MDHEN; CDR2 reads SYDVKM. As DNA, the CDR3 is TGTGGCTCGGGGTTAGCCGACGGCTACACCTTC. It yields the protein CGSGLADGYTF.

The chain combines TRBV5-1 with TRBJ1-6; TRBD1 matches 8 bases. V shed 4 bases and J 7 bases; nucleotides not matched to a gene: 4. CDR3 length: 14 amino acids. Germline V lookup: CDR1 SGHRS, CDR2 YFSETQ. The chain's CDR3 is CASSPRTGNSPLHF. CDR3 DNA: TGCGCCAGCAGCCCCAGGACAGGGAATTCACCCCTCCACTTT.

This chain connects TRBV15 to TRBJ2-7; D might be TRBD2 (6 bases). V lost 0 bases, J lost 0 bases, and 9 bases lay in between. The CDR3 contains 15 residues. CDR1 LNHNV and CDR2 YYDKDF come from the germline V gene (reference sequence). CDR3 nucleotides: TGTGCCACCAGCAGAGATGCCGGGAGCTCCTACGAGCAGTACTTC. It is translated as CATSRDAGSSYEQYF.

The rearrangement links TRBV6-5 to TRBJ2-2, with 8 positions matching TRBD2. Looked up from germline, CDR1 is MNHEY and CDR2 is SVGAGI. The V gene end was trimmed by 7 bases and the J gene end by 5 bases; junction bases not matched to a gene: 9. The CDR3 contains 15 residues. CDR3: CASTTPGGRTGELFF. The DNA for the CDR3 is TGTGCCAGCACCACCCCGGGAGGGAGGACCGGGGAGCTGTTTTTT.

This sequence joins TRBV7-9 and TRBJ2-1; TRBD1 is a possible D gene (6 bases). CDR1 is SEHNR, CDR2 FQNEAQ, per germline (reference sequence). The CDR3 consists of 14 residues. Trimming took 5 bases from V and 4 from J, leaving 12 bases between them. Here the CDR3 reads CASSPGVGYNEQFF. CDR3 coding DNA: TGTGCCAGCAGCCCAGGGGTAGGGTACAATGAGCAGTTCTTC.

In nucleotides, the CDR3 is TGCGCCAGCAGCTTGGCGGGGGACGGATATCAGCCCCAGCATTTT. This codes for CASSLAGDGYQPQHF. This chain links TRBV5-1 with TRBJ1-5; weak D call: TRBD1 (5 bases). Germline CDR1 SGHRS, CDR2 YFSETQ. Trimming shortened V by 0 bases and J by 5 bases, and 12 bases separated the two germline ends. The CDR3 is 15 residues long.

V and J are TRBV7-9 and TRBJ1-1, with a possible D match to TRBD1 (5 bases). Germline loops: CDR1 SEHNR, CDR2 FQNEAQ (reference sequence). Trimming removed 1 base from V and 2 bases from J, with 8 bases in between. The CDR3 has 14 residues. The CDR3 nucleotides read TGTGCCAGCAGCTTAGGGGGGGTAAACACTGAAGCTTTCTTT. Translation: CASSLGGVNTEAFF. Together with reference TRBV7-9 and TRBJ1-1, the CDR3 gives the full variable domain: DTGVSQNPRHKITKRGQNVTFRCDPISEHNRLYWYRQTLGQGPEFLTYFQNEAQLEKSRLLSDRFSAERPKGSFSTLEIQRTEQGDSAMYLCASSLGGVNTEAFFGQGTRLTVV.

V and J are TRBV6-1 and TRBJ2-2; 10 bases are shared with TRBD1. This CDR3 has 15 residues. Germline V lookup: CDR1 MNHNS, CDR2 SASEGT. The V and J ends lost 6 bases and 6 bases, in that order; junction bases with no gene match: 7. The chain's CDR3 is CASRADRGPPGELFF. DNA of the CDR3: TGTGCCAGCAGAGCAGACAGGGGGCCACCCGGGGAGCTGTTTTTT.

The genes are TRBV7-3 and TRBJ1-1; 8 nucleotides match TRBD1. J lost 4 bases, V lost 5 bases, and 9 bases had no gene match. Per the germline V gene, CDR1 is SGHTA and CDR2 is FQGTGA. CDR3 length: 15 amino acids. CDR3 protein: CASSRQGRSGTEAFF. For the CDR3, the DNA is TGTGCCAGCAGCCGACAGGGGAGGTCGGGCACTGAAGCTTTCTTT.

V gene TRBV7-2 combines with J gene TRBJ2-7; 7 bases align to TRBD2. V shed 2 bases and J 4 bases; nucleotides not matched to a gene: 5. This CDR3 region has 14 residues. CDR1 and CDR2 from the germline V gene are SGHTA and FQGNSA. CDR3 amino acids: CASSLSLAAYEQYF. The CDR3 region has the DNA TGTGCCAGCAGCTTAAGCCTAGCGGCATACGAGCAGTACTTC.

The chain carries TRBV30 and TRBJ1-5; 8 bases line up with TRBD1. CDR1 GTSNPN and CDR2 SVGIG come from the germline V gene (reference sequence). V shed 2 bases and J 1 base; nucleotides not matched to a gene: 4. CDR3 length: 15 residues. The CDR3 coding sequence is TGTGCCTGGAGTCCAAGGACAGGGAGCAATCAGCCCCAGCATTTT. It specifies CAWSPRTGSNQPQHF. Variable domain in full (rest from reference TRBV30 and TRBJ1-5): SQTIHQWPATLVQPVGSPLSLECTVEGTSNPNLYWYRQAAGRGLQLLFYSVGIGQISSEVPQNLSASRPQDRQFILSSKKLLLSDSGFYLCAWSPRTGSNQPQHFGDGTRLSIL.

For this clone: The same CDR3 is also encoded by other DNA sequences in this sample. V usage is TRBV5-1 and J usage is TRBJ2-1, with 9 bases aligning to TRBD2. There are 15 residues in the CDR3. Trimming removed 4 bases from V and 2 bases from J; junction bases left unmatched: 4. Germline values: CDR1 SGHRS, CDR2 YFSETQ. The CDR3, as DNA: TGCGCCAGCAGCCTTAGCGGGAGCCCCTACAATGAGCAGTTCTTC. The encoded protein is CASSLSGSPYNEQFF.

CDR3 protein: CASSMRLAGNTGELFF. DNA for the CDR3: TGTGCCAGCTCAATGAGACTAGCGGGAAACACCGGGGAGCTGTTTTTT. The rearrangement joins TRBV18 to TRBJ2-2; TRBD2 matches 11 bases. The CDR3 covers 16 residues. Germline V gene sequence: CDR1 KGHSH, CDR2 LQKENI. V trimming: 5 bases; J trimming: 2 bases; junction bases outside the gene matches: 4.

The chain links TRBV5-1 to TRBJ2-7, with D perhaps matching TRBD2 (6 bases). The CDR3 is made up of 13 amino acids. V gave up 3 bases and J gave up 6 bases, with 13 bases separating them. Germline values: CDR1 SGHRS, CDR2 YFSETQ. CDR3 in DNA: TGCGCCAGCAGCTGGGGACCAGCGGGCGAGCAGTACTTC. It specifies CASSWGPAGEQYF.

The CDR3 DNA reads as TGTGCCAGCAGGGGCGTAATAGCGGGACATGGGGAGACCCAGTACTTC. Translating it yields CASRGVIAGHGETQYF. The rearrangement uses TRBV2 and TRBJ2-5, with 8 bases lining up with TRBD2. This CDR3 region has 16 residues. The ends lost 6 bases at V and 5 bases at J; junction bases unmatched: 14. Germline-derived CDR1 and CDR2 are SNHLY and FYNNEI.

This sequence joins TRBV18 and TRBJ2-2, with no clear D. Germline assignment: CDR1 KGHSH and CDR2 LQKENI. V was shortened by 6 bases and J by 0 bases, with 17 bases between the two germline ends. The CDR3 extends over 17 amino acids. The CDR3 spells CASSQFGQAANTGELFF. In nucleotides, the CDR3 is TGTGCCAGCTCTCAGTTTGGGCAGGCAGCGAACACCGGGGAGCTGTTTTTT.

CDR3 coding DNA: TGTGCCAGCTCACCTACAGGAACCCTATCCTACAATGAGCAGTTCTTC. Amino acid sequence: CASSPTGTLSYNEQFF. V usage is TRBV18 and J usage is TRBJ2-1; weak D call: TRBD1 (5 bases). CDR1 KGHSH and CDR2 LQKENI come from the germline V gene. The CDR3 sequence is 16 residues long. The ends were cut back, 3 bases at V and 1 base at J, with 13 bases in the middle.

V and J are TRBV6-5 and TRBJ2-7; possible D gene TRBD2, 6 bases. CDR1 and CDR2 from the germline V gene are MNHEY and SVGAGI. The CDR3 length is 14 residues. Between the trimmed V and J ends, which lost 5 bases and 1 base, there was a span of 12 bases. CDR3 sequence: CASSPQAGSYEQYF. In nucleotides, the CDR3 is TGTGCCAGCAGTCCCCAAGCGGGTTCCTACGAGCAGTACTTC.

The chain links TRBV13 to TRBJ2-2; 10 bases are a match to TRBD2. Germline trimming cut 2 bases from V and 4 bases from J; bases unmatched to any gene: 1. The CDR3 covers 15 residues. Germline values: CDR1 PRHDT, CDR2 FYEKMQ (reference sequence). DNA of the CDR3: TGTGCCAGCAGCTTAAGCGGGAGGGGCACCGGGGAGCTGTTTTTT. Translating gives CASSLSGRGTGELFF.

The chain uses TRBV30 and TRBJ2-4; 9 nucleotides match TRBD2. The CDR3 sequence is 17 residues long. The junction had 14 bases not matched to a gene; V was cut back by 0 bases and J by 8 bases. Per the germline V gene, CDR1 is GTSNPN and CDR2 is SVGIG (reference sequence). CDR3 sequence reads: CAWSVLGGRASRDIQYF. The CDR3 DNA follows: TGTGCCTGGAGTGTACTGGGCGGGAGGGCCAGCAGGGACATTCAGTACTTC.